These 21 T cell receptor beta chains were sequenced from one sample in a study of beta chain features in type 1 diabetes. The authors reverse transcribed all of the isolated RNA, so sequencing captured expressed TCRB transcripts. TCRdb's copy holds only in-frame clones and misses some; the assay was immunoSEQ multiplex PCR. The table includes 200,000 to 250,000 clones, 68% detected once. The sample comprised naive CD4+ T cells from blood. Source of these receptors: a man aged 30 to 39 in good health.

J is TRBJ2-5 and V is TRBV5-1; D possibly uses TRBD1 or TRBD2 (6 bases each). V was shortened by 0 bases and J by 5 bases, with 11 bases between the two germline ends. This CDR3 contains 14 residues. The V gene's germline CDR1 is SGHRS and CDR2 YFSETQ. As DNA, the CDR3 is TGCGCCAGCAGCTTGGCCGGGGGCGAGGAGACCCAGTACTTC. This gives the protein CASSLAGGEETQYF.

The chain has TRBV10-3 and TRBJ1-1; D may be TRBD1 (6 bases). V dropped 10 bases and J dropped 1 base, with 13 bases sitting between them. Germline CDR1 ENHRY, CDR2 SYGVKD. This CDR3 contains 13 residues. The CDR3 loop is CATRQVQNTEAFF. Here the CDR3 DNA reads TGTGCCACCCGACAGGTGCAGAACACTGAAGCTTTCTTT.

This chain uses TRBV4-1 with TRBJ1-5, with D perhaps matching TRBD1 (5 bases). Trimming took off 0 bases at V and 1 base at J, with 13 bases between the two ends. Germline CDR1 MGHRA, CDR2 YSYEKL. This CDR3 has 17 amino acids. The CDR3 DNA sequence: TGCGCCAGCAGCCAAGAACGGGGGATCGTAAGCAATCAGCCCCAGCATTTT. Its translation is CASSQERGIVSNQPQHF.

This chain connects TRBV25-1 to TRBJ2-3; 10 nucleotides match TRBD1. The J segment lost 7 bases and the V segment lost 3 bases, leaving 7 bases of the junction unmatched. Germline CDR1 reads MGHDK; CDR2 reads SYGVNS. There are 15 residues in the CDR3. The chain's CDR3 is CASSEPGQGRHTQYF. In DNA, the CDR3 is TGTGCCAGCAGTGAGCCGGGACAGGGGAGGCATACGCAGTATTTT.

The chain combines TRBV18 with TRBJ2-5; D gene unclear. V was trimmed by 6 bases and J by 1 base, leaving 9 bases between them. CDR3 length equals 13 residues. From germline, CDR1 is KGHSH and CDR2 LQKENI. CDR3 region: CASSRQAQETQYF. CDR3 nucleotides: TGTGCCAGCTCCCGGCAGGCCCAAGAGACCCAGTACTTC.

The chain combines TRBV7-9 with TRBJ2-1, with unresolved D. The CDR3 loop spans 12 amino acids. Per germline, CDR1 SEHNR and CDR2 FQNEAQ (reference sequence). Between the trimmed V and J ends, which lost 3 bases and 9 bases, there was a span of 9 bases. CDR3 sequence: CASSFDTGEQFF. As DNA, the CDR3 is TGTGCCAGCAGCTTTGACACGGGTGAGCAGTTCTTC.

In this sample, this clone turned up a few times. The chain uses TRBV30 and TRBJ2-3; 7 bases fit TRBD2. J was trimmed by 2 bases and V by 3 bases; bases with no gene match: 14. CDR1 and CDR2 from the germline V gene are GTSNPN and SVGIG (reference sequence). The CDR3 length is 17 residues. Written as DNA, the CDR3 is TGTGCCTGGAGGCCAGGGACCGGGACTACGTTCACAGATACGCAGTATTTT. Protein sequence: CAWRPGTGTTFTDTQYF.

This clone was counted a few times. The chain has TRBV1 and TRBJ1-2. TRBV1 is a documented pseudogene. This CDR3 contains 14 residues. The CDR3 here is CTSSQESDNYGYTF. In DNA form, the CDR3 reads TGCACCAGCAGCCAAGAGTCGGATAACTATGGCTACACCTTC.

This chain uses TRBV10-3 with TRBJ1-1; D unresolved. The length of the CDR3 is 15 residues. V shed 2 bases and J shed 0 bases, with 10 bases lying between them. In germline, CDR1 is ENHRY, CDR2 SYGVKD. The CDR3 coding sequence is TGTGCCATCAGTGAGGGATTTCCCATGAACACTGAAGCTTTCTTT. It yields the protein CAISEGFPMNTEAFF.

This clone was observed a handful of times. The chain is built from TRBV10-3 and TRBJ2-1; no clear D. The V gene's germline CDR1 is ENHRY and CDR2 SYGVKD. The V and J ends lost 0 bases and 7 bases respectively, with 7 bases between them. The CDR3 has 13 residues. Written as DNA, the CDR3 is TGTGCCATCAGTGAGTCGGTTAGAAATGAGCAGTTCTTC. Translation: CAISESVRNEQFF.

The chain carries TRBV30 and TRBJ1-1; unclear D gene. The germline V and J ends were trimmed by 0 bases and 3 bases, with 11 bases remaining between them. Germline values: CDR1 GTSNPN, CDR2 SVGIG (reference sequence). The CDR3 has 14 residues. CDR3: CAWSVVDVHTEAFF. CDR3 DNA sequence: TGTGCCTGGAGTGTTGTAGACGTACACACTGAAGCTTTCTTT.

The chain combines TRBV5-4 with TRBJ2-1, with 14 bases matching TRBD2. There are 15 residues in the CDR3. The germline V gene has CDR1 SGHNT and CDR2 YYREEE (reference sequence). The junction had 7 bases not matched to a gene; V was cut back by 4 bases and J by 10 bases. In DNA form, the CDR3 reads TGTGCCAGCAGCCCCGGGACTAGCGGGAGATCGGAGCAGTTCTTC. Translation gives CASSPGTSGRSEQFF.

The V and J genes are TRBV5-6 and TRBJ2-4; TRBD2 aligns across 14 bases. From germline, CDR1 is SGHDT and CDR2 YYEEEE. Unmatched junction bases numbered 8, after V lost 3 bases and J lost 0 bases. The CDR3 covers 19 residues. The CDR3 loop is CASSSGLAGGILAKNIQYF. CDR3 bases: TGTGCCAGCAGCTCAGGACTAGCGGGAGGAATACTAGCCAAAAACATTCAGTACTTC.

The V call is TRBV7-8, the J call TRBJ2-1, with 14 bases matching TRBD2. V lost 5 bases to trimming and J lost 9 bases; unmatched junction nucleotides: 9. Germline V CDR1 and CDR2: SGHVS, FQNEAQ. This CDR3 is built from 16 residues. The CDR3 bases are TGTGCCAGCAGCCAATTTGGACTAGCGGGAGGTAGTGAGCAGTTCTTC. Residues: CASSQFGLAGGSEQFF. Full variable domain (missing parts from reference TRBV7-8 and TRBJ2-1): GAGVSQSPRYKVAKRGQDVALRCDPISGHVSLFWYQQALGQGPEFLTYFQNEAQLDKSGLPSDRFFAERPEGSVSTLKIQRTQQEDSAVYLCASSQFGLAGGSEQFFGPGTRLTVL.

The rearrangement uses TRBV2 and TRBJ1-2, with D tentatively TRBD1 (5 bases). Germline CDR1 reads SNHLY; CDR2 reads FYNNEI. V lost 7 bases, J lost 4 bases, and 13 bases lay in between. The CDR3 loop spans 13 amino acids. The CDR3 DNA is TGTGCCAGCAACCCCGGGACTCCCTATGGCTACACCTTC. It specifies CASNPGTPYGYTF.

The chain couples TRBV5-4 to TRBJ2-1; 12 nucleotides line up with TRBD2. Germline trimming cut 6 bases from V and 6 bases from J; bases unmatched to any gene: 4. The germline V gene encodes CDR1 SGHNT and CDR2 YYREEE (reference sequence). The CDR3 loop spans 14 amino acids. Here the CDR3 reads CASNPSGGANEQFF. In DNA, the CDR3 is TGTGCCAGCAACCCTAGCGGGGGGGCCAATGAGCAGTTCTTC.

DNA for the CDR3: TGCGCCAGCAGTGAAGACCTACGACTAGCGGACCAAGAGACCCAGTACTTC. Translation gives CASSEDLRLADQETQYF. The chain uses TRBV23-1 and TRBJ2-5; 9 bases agree with TRBD2. TRBV23-1 has ORF status, its function being uncertain. The CDR3 runs 17 residues. The V gene end was trimmed by 5 bases and the J gene end by 0 bases; junction bases not matched to a gene: 10.

This clone was recorded a few times. This chain uses TRBV25-1 with TRBJ2-5, with D perhaps TRBD1 or TRBD2 (5 bases each). Trimming shortened V by 3 bases and J by 4 bases, and 12 bases separated the two germline ends. Germline assignment: CDR1 MGHDK and CDR2 SYGVNS. The CDR3 spans 14 residues. CDR3 in amino acids: CASSDRAGTETQYF. Here the CDR3 DNA reads TGTGCCAGCAGTGATCGGGCAGGGACAGAGACCCAGTACTTC.

The rearrangement uses TRBV30 and TRBJ2-5; D unresolved. The V gene lost 0 bases and the J gene lost 1 base, with 6 bases spanning the gap. Germline V CDR1 and CDR2: GTSNPN, SVGIG (reference sequence). The CDR3 totals 13 residues. The DNA for the CDR3 is TGTGCCTGGAGTGTACTGGGCCAAGAGACCCAGTACTTC. This translates into CAWSVLGQETQYF.

V usage is TRBV4-3 and J usage is TRBJ2-7; the D is unclear. The CDR3 contains 13 residues. V lost 4 bases and J lost 0, with 7 bases in between. Germline values: CDR1 LGHNA, CDR2 YSLEER. The CDR3 is CASSLTVSYEQYF. CDR3 in DNA: TGCGCCAGCAGCCTTACAGTCTCCTACGAGCAGTACTTC.

About this clone itself: An end of the junction does not agree with germline; a read error may underlie this. The chain combines TRBV7-9 with TRBJ2-4; D ambiguous. The CDR3 loop spans 13 amino acids. Germline loops: CDR1 SEHNR, CDR2 FQNEAQ (reference sequence). CDR3 region: CASTLAGQAIQYF. As DNA, the CDR3 is TGTGCCAGCACCTTAGCCGGGCAGGCCATTCAGTACTTC.